This TCR beta chain was profiled in a study of blood T cell repertoires in COVID-19. Study context: Specimens from acute and convalescent COVID-19 originated in the United States, Italy and Spain. Nucleic acid was either cDNA or gDNA, and it came from T cells, B-cell-depleted T cells, or PBMCs.

Original methodology: Amplifying reference gene primers gave estimates of nucleated cell counts. Assay used: immunoSEQ multiplex PCR; TCRdb lists only in-frame clones, some missing. Clonal size and the V and J genes are those of that table, whereas D and trimming came from the DNA. This table holds around 380,000 clones, over 65% found once. This CDR3 is built from 15 residues. In germline, CDR1 is LGHNT, CDR2 FRNRAP. V lost 2 bases to trimming and J lost 1 base, with 11 bases between them. The TCR was taken from a human donor with acute or convalescent COVID-19. The donor label of this sample is uncertain. V is TRBV12-5 and J is TRBJ1-1; possible D gene TRBD1, 5 bases. Sequences were obtained from peripheral blood. The CDR3 sequence: CASGLLIGANTEAFF. The CDR3 DNA is TGTGCTAGTGGTTTGCTTATAGGGGCGAACACTGAAGCTTTCTTT. Looking up the rest from reference TRBV12-5 and TRBJ1-1 gives the full variable domain: DARVTQTPRHKVTEMGQEVTMRCQPILGHNTVFWYRQTMMQGLELLAYFRNRAPLDDSGMPKDRFSAEMPDATLATLKIQPSEPRDSAVYFCASGLLIGANTEAFFGQGTRLTVV.